The clone carrying this T cell receptor beta chain was observed a single time. Germline trimming cut 7 bases from V and 1 base from J; bases unmatched to any gene: 7. CDR3 length: 16 residues. The germline V gene encodes CDR1 LNHDA and CDR2 SQIVND (reference sequence). The data were obtained in a study of blood T cell repertoires in COVID-19. Overall study context: Donors in Cohort 3 counted as recovered after two negative PCRs, clearance, or symptom resolution. The samples span acute and convalescent COVID-19 from the United States, Italy and Spain.

Cohorts were based on clinical histories the participants reported. Original processing methods: Scientists estimated how many nucleated cells there were by amplifying reference gene primers. Here immunoSEQ multiplex PCR was the method, and the copy in TCRdb shows in-frame clones only, minus some. V, J and clone size were drawn from that table, and D and trimming were deduced from the DNA. The sample contains fewer than 150,000 clones, over 75% of which appear only once. The genes are TRBV19 and TRBJ2-1, with 10 bases that match TRBD2. The sequenced sample consisted of PBMCs or T cells enriched from blood (not recorded which). This TCR was sampled from a man between 50 and 59 years old in a cohort exposed to, infected with or recovered from COVID-19 (not recorded which). The CDR3 here is CASMPSGRGSYNEQFF. As DNA, the CDR3 is TGTGCCAGTATGCCAAGCGGGAGGGGGTCCTACAATGAGCAGTTCTTC. The full variable domain, completed using reference TRBV19 and TRBJ2-1, is DGGITQSPKYLFRKEGQNVTLSCEQNLNHDAMYWYRQDPGQGLRLIYYSQIVNDFQKGDIAEGYSVSREKKESFPLTVTSAQKNPTAFYLCASMPSGRGSYNEQFFGPGTRLTVL.